These 21 T cell receptor beta chains were sequenced from one sample in a study of cytomegalovirus exposure and HLA in healthy donors. Profiling relied on immunoSEQ multiplex PCR, and the TCRdb table lists in-frame clones only, not all of them. The sample lists approximately 240,000 clones; over 80% were seen once. The sequencing input was PBMCs. Receptors originate from a woman in her late teens or twenties in good health and CMV-seronegative.

To note about this clone: The sample has other DNA sequences that encode this CDR3 too. The chain couples TRBV5-1 to TRBJ2-1; TRBD1 is a possible D gene (7 bases). Per the germline V gene, CDR1 is SGHRS and CDR2 is YFSETQ. V lost 0 bases and J 9 bases, leaving 13 bases between the germline ends. The CDR3 contains 14 residues. CDR3 nucleotide sequence: TGCGCCAGCAGCTTGGGACAGGGACTGGGTGAGCAGTTCTTC. Translated, it gives CASSLGQGLGEQFF.

This chain links TRBV5-1 with TRBJ1-5; D not resolved. Germline V gene lookup returns CDR1 SGHRS and CDR2 YFSETQ. This CDR3 has 14 amino acids. The V end lost 4 bases, the J end lost 7 bases, and 15 bases lay between the germline ends. CDR3 DNA: TGCGCCAGCAGCCCGAGGGCGGGCGGGCAGCCCCAGCATTTT. Protein sequence: CASSPRAGGQPQHF. Combining the CDR3 with reference TRBV5-1 and TRBJ1-5 gives the whole variable domain KAGVTQTPRYLIKTRGQQVTLSCSPISGHRSVSWYQQTPGQGLQFLFEYFSETQRNKGNFPGRFSGRQFSNSRSEMNVSTLELGDSALYLCASSPRAGGQPQHFGDGTRLSIL.

The chain couples TRBV4-2 to TRBJ2-7, with a possible D match to TRBD2 (6 bases). The CDR3 runs 16 residues. Germline V lookup: CDR1 LGHNA, CDR2 YNFKEQ. V was pared by 1 base and J by 0 bases, with 13 bases between. The CDR3 here is CASSQGPGTASYEQYF. The CDR3 DNA reads TGTGCCAGCAGCCAAGGTCCAGGGACTGCCTCCTACGAGCAGTACTTC.

The gene calls are TRBV30 and TRBJ1-3; D ambiguous. V was trimmed by 0 bases and J by 0 bases, leaving 9 bases between them. The CDR3 is 15 residues long. Looked up from germline, CDR1 is GTSNPN and CDR2 is SVGIG (reference sequence). In DNA, the CDR3 is TGTGCCTGGAGTGTAGGAGCTTACTCTGGAAACACCATATATTTT. It specifies CAWSVGAYSGNTIYF.

This clone was seen a single time. V usage is TRBV9 and J usage is TRBJ2-3, with TRBD2 matching over 11 bases. Per germline, CDR1 SGDLS and CDR2 YYNGEE. The CDR3 loop spans 18 amino acids. V lost 4 bases to trimming and J lost 3 bases; unmatched junction nucleotides: 13. CDR3 loop: CASSLTSGDLERTDTQYF. CDR3 DNA: TGTGCCAGCAGCCTGACTAGCGGGGACCTAGAGAGAACAGATACGCAGTATTTT.

The V call is TRBV19, the J call TRBJ2-2; 8 nucleotides line up with TRBD1. Losses at the gene ends were 5 bases for V and 4 bases for J; bases not matched to a gene: 3. The CDR3 loop spans 14 amino acids. CDR1 and CDR2 from the germline V gene are LNHDA and SQIVND (reference sequence). CDR3 nucleotide sequence: TGTGCCAGTAGTGAGACAGGGGTCACCGGGGAGCTGTTTTTT. It is translated as CASSETGVTGELFF.

This chain connects TRBV4-1 to TRBJ1-1, with D possibly TRBD1 on 5 matching bases. The CDR3 covers 16 residues. Germline CDR1 and CDR2: MGHRA and YSYEKL. Trimming took off 1 base at V and 1 base at J, with 13 bases between the two ends. This chain's CDR3 is CASSQAQGLRNTEAFF. The CDR3 DNA reads TGCGCCAGCAGCCAAGCTCAGGGTCTAAGGAACACTGAAGCTTTCTTT.

This chain uses TRBV4-1 with TRBJ2-3; TRBD2 matches 9 bases. This CDR3 contains 17 residues. Trimming cost V 0 bases and J 3 bases; bases outside gene matches: 7. CDR1 and CDR2 from the germline V gene are MGHRA and YSYEKL. The CDR3 DNA is TGCGCCAGCAGCCAAGATAGGCCGGGACTAGCAACAGATACGCAGTATTTT. Its protein is CASSQDRPGLATDTQYF.

This chain links TRBV10-3 with TRBJ1-1, with D uncertain. Looked up from germline, CDR1 is ENHRY and CDR2 is SYGVKD. Trimming left V 9 bases short and J 3 bases short, with 17 bases between. This CDR3 has 14 residues. The CDR3 DNA follows: TGTGCCATTTCCGCGGGTAGGCGGGACACTGAAGCTTTCTTT. Translation gives CAISAGRRDTEAFF.

This clone has a count of ten or more. The chain is built from TRBV2 and TRBJ2-7; TRBD2 matches 10 bases. V trimming: 8 bases; J trimming: 7 bases; junction bases outside the gene matches: 14. Germline V gene lookup returns CDR1 SNHLY and CDR2 FYNNEI. CDR3 size: 15 residues. The CDR3 here is CASRSSSGRLREQYF. CDR3 bases: TGTGCCAGCCGTTCCTCTAGCGGGAGATTGAGAGAGCAGTACTTC.

The chain recombines TRBV30 with TRBJ2-7; 9 bases are a match to TRBD2. The V segment lost 7 bases and the J segment 6 bases; nucleotides outside the gene matches: 7. This CDR3 is 12 amino acids long. From germline, CDR1 is GTSNPN and CDR2 SVGIG (reference sequence). CDR3 DNA sequence: TGTGCCTACGGTAGCGGGAGCGGCGAGCAGTACTTC. This translates into CAYGSGSGEQYF.

The rearrangement links TRBV28 to TRBJ1-2, with 7 bases fitting TRBD1. The CDR3 runs 16 residues. The junction had 13 bases not matched to a gene; V was cut back by 5 bases and J by 4 bases. Looked up from germline, CDR1 is MDHEN and CDR2 is SYDVKM. The CDR3 here is CASSGKGQRIIYGYTF. In nucleotides, the CDR3 is TGTGCCAGCAGTGGCAAGGGACAGCGGATAATCTATGGCTACACCTTC.

V gene TRBV18 combines with J gene TRBJ2-2; 9 nucleotides match TRBD1. CDR1 is KGHSH, CDR2 LQKENI, per germline. Trimming at V came to 8 bases and at J to 4 bases, leaving 11 bases not matched to a gene. This CDR3 spans 16 amino acids. The CDR3 spells CASRQDRGSGTGELFF. As DNA, the CDR3 is TGTGCCAGCCGCCAGGACAGGGGAAGTGGCACCGGGGAGCTGTTTTTT.

The chain joins TRBV7-9 to TRBJ1-6; D is undetermined. The CDR3 contains 14 residues. Germline values: CDR1 SEHNR, CDR2 FQNEAQ (reference sequence). V shed 8 bases and J shed 7 bases, with 15 bases lying between them. CDR3 nucleotide sequence: TGTGCCAGCGGAGGGTTAGGTAAAAATTCACCCCTCCACTTT. Residues: CASGGLGKNSPLHF. Drawing the rest from reference TRBV7-9 and TRBJ1-6, the complete variable domain is DTGVSQNPRHKITKRGQNVTFRCDPISEHNRLYWYRQTLGQGPEFLTYFQNEAQLEKSRLLSDRFSAERPKGSFSTLEIQRTEQGDSAMYLCASGGLGKNSPLHFGNGTRLTVT.

The V call is TRBV7-2, the J call TRBJ2-2; 10 nucleotides agree with TRBD1. Germline CDR1 and CDR2: SGHTA and FQGNSA. The CDR3 totals 18 residues. The V gene end was trimmed by 5 bases and the J gene end by 0 bases; junction bases not matched to a gene: 9. The CDR3 region has the DNA TGTGCCAGCAGCGGTCATGACAGGGGGCCTTCGAACACCGGGGAGCTGTTTTTT. The encoded protein is CASSGHDRGPSNTGELFF.

DNA for the CDR3: TGTGCCTGGAGTCCACCCCGGGGTGACACCGGGGAGCTGTTTTTT. Encoded protein: CAWSPPRGDTGELFF. The rearrangement joins TRBV30 to TRBJ2-2; tentatively, D is TRBD2 (5 bases). V lost 2 bases, J lost 3 bases, and 13 bases lay in between. This CDR3 spans 15 amino acids. Germline V gene lookup returns CDR1 GTSNPN and CDR2 SVGIG (reference sequence).

The gene calls are TRBV30 and TRBJ1-2, with D possibly TRBD1 on 6 matching bases. From germline, CDR1 is GTSNPN and CDR2 SVGIG (reference sequence). The CDR3 is 13 residues long. Trimming took 3 bases from V and 5 from J, leaving 13 bases between them. CDR3 residues: CAWSGDNTYGYTF. The CDR3, as DNA: TGTGCCTGGAGCGGGGACAACACATATGGCTACACCTTC.

CDR3 region: CASSPGGTEYNEQFF. In nucleotides, the CDR3 is TGTGCCAGCAGTCCCGGCGGGACAGAATACAATGAGCAGTTCTTC. The chain couples TRBV6-4 to TRBJ2-1, with D maybe TRBD1 (7 bases). V was trimmed by 5 bases and J by 4 bases, leaving 15 bases between them. The CDR3 is 15 amino acids. Germline V lookup: CDR1 MRHNA, CDR2 SNTAGT.

The chain couples TRBV18 to TRBJ2-7; D gene uncertain. Germline CDR1 and CDR2: KGHSH and LQKENI. The CDR3 extends over 14 amino acids. The V end lost 1 base, the J end lost 0 bases, and 7 bases lay between the germline ends. The CDR3 coding sequence is TGTGCCAGCTCACCACAGTCGAGCTCCTACGAGCAGTACTTC. Its translation: CASSPQSSSYEQYF.

V and J are TRBV28 and TRBJ2-7; 8 nucleotides match TRBD1. V shed 10 bases and J 2 bases; nucleotides not matched to a gene: 10. The CDR3 extends over 14 amino acids. Germline V gene data show CDR1 as MDHEN and CDR2 as SYDVKM. CDR3 DNA sequence: TGTGCCACTAACCCACGGACAGGGCCCTACGAGCAGTACTTC. This gives the protein CATNPRTGPYEQYF.

The chain is built from TRBV9 and TRBJ1-4; a weak D match, TRBD1 (5 bases). CDR1 and CDR2 from the germline V gene are SGDLS and YYNGEE. This CDR3 is 12 amino acids long. Trimming left V 6 bases short and J 6 bases short, with 9 bases between. CDR3 DNA: TGTGCCAGCAAGGGAGGGGATGAAAAACTGTTTTTT. It specifies CASKGGDEKLFF. Supplemented by reference TRBV9 and TRBJ1-4, the full variable domain reads DSGVTQTPKHLITATGQRVTLRCSPRSGDLSVYWYQQSLDQGLQFLIQYYNGEERAKGNILERFSAQQFPDLHSELNLSSLELGDSALYFCASKGGDEKLFFGSGTQLSVL.